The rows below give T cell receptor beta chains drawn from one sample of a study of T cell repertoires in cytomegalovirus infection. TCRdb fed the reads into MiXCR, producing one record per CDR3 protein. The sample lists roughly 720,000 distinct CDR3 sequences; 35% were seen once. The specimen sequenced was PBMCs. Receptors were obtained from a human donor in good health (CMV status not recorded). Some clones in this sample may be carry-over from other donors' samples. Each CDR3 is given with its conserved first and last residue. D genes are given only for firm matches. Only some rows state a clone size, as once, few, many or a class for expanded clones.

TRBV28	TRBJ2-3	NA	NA	TGTGCCAGCAGATCAGGACAGGGACTATCCCAGTATTTT	CASRSGQGLSQYF
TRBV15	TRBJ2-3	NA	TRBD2	TGTGCCACCAGCAGAGATTCCTCCCGGGGGGGGGGCAGCACAGATACGCAGTATTTT	CATSRDSSRGGGSTDTQYF
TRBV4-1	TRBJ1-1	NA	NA	TGCGCCAGCAGCCCCCTCCGAAGGATAGCAGGGCTAGCTTTCTTT	CASSPLRRIAGLAFF
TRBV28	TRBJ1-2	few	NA	TGTGCCAGCAGTTCTCATTACCGGGACATGTATGGCTACACCTTC	CASSSHYRDMYGYTF
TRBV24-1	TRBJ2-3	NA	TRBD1	TGTGCCACCAGTGATTTGGGACAGGGTCTAGATACGCAGTATTTT	CATSDLGQGLDTQYF
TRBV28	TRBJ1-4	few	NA	TGTGCCAGCAGTTTTAGGCCGGCTAATGAAAAACTGTTTTTT	CASSFRPANEKLFF
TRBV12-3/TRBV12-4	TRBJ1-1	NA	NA	TGTGCCAGCAACCAGGGCCGATCGGTGGCTTTCTTT	CASNQGRSVAFF
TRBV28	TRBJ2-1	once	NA	TGTGCCAGCAGTTTAATCATTAACAATGAGCAGTTCTTC	CASSLIINNEQFF
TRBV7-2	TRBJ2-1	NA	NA	TGTGCCAGAACCGTCTCAACTAGCTCCACTGAGCAGTTCTTC	CARTVSTSSTEQFF
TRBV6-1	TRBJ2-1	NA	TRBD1	TGTGCCAGCAGTCAGACAGGGGGCATATACAATGAGCAGTTCTTC	CASSQTGGIYNEQFF
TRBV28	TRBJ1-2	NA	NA	TGTGCCAGCAGTTTAAGGAGGGGCTCCTCGTTTTATGGCTACACCTTC	CASSLRRGSSFYGYTF
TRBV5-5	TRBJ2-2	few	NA	TGTGCCAGCAGTTTTCAGGGGAGACAGAACACCGGGGAGCTGTTTTTT	CASSFQGRQNTGELFF
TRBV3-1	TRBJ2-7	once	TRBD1	TGTGCCAGCAGCCAGGACAGGGGTGGAGTAGAGCAGTACTTC	CASSQDRGGVEQYF
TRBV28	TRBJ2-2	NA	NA	TGTGCCAGCAGTCTTAGCCGGAGGGGGAACACCGGGGAGCTGTTTTTT	CASSLSRRGNTGELFF
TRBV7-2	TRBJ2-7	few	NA	TGTGCCAGCAGCCCTTTCTCAAGGGCGGGCGAGCAGTACTTC	CASSPFSRAGEQYF
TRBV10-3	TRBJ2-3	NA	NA	TGTGCCATCAGTGCTTTGGGGGGGCTGGGCACAGATACGCAGTATTTT	CAISALGGLGTDTQYF
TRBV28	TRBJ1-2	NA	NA	TGTGCCAGCAGTTATGCGGACTATCTCTACACCTTC	CASSYADYLYTF
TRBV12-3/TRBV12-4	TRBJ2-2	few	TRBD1	TGTGCCAGCAGAGGGACAGCCACCGGGGAGCTGTTTTTT	CASRGTATGELFF
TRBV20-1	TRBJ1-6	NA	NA	TGCAGTGCTAGAGAACCGGGACATTCCCCGGGGAATTCACCCCTCCACTTT	CSAREPGHSPGNSPLHF
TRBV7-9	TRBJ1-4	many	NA	TGTGCCAGCAGCTCTGGCGGACTCCGGCCAACTAATGAAAAACTGTTTTTT	CASSSGGLRPTNEKLFF
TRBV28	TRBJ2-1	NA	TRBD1	TGTGCCAGCAGTTCAAGACAGGGGCTGGGCAATGAGCAGTTCTTC	CASSSRQGLGNEQFF
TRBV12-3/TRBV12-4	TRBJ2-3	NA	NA	TGTGCCAGCACCCCTTGGGGCACAGATACGCAGTATTTT	CASTPWGTDTQYF
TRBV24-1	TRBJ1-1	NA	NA	TGTGCCACCAAGGAAAGACAGAACACTGAAGCTTTCTTT	CATKERQNTEAFF
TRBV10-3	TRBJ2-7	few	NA	TGTGCCATCAGTGAGTTCGGGTACGAGCAGTACTTC	CAISEFGYEQYF
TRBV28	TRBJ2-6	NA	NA	TGTGCCAGCAGTTTCGTTCTCTCTGGGGCCAACGTCCTGACTTTC	CASSFVLSGANVLTF
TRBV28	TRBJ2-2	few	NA	TGTGCCAGCATCCCCACCCGGAGGGGGCCTGGGGTCGGGGAGCTGTTTTTT	CASIPTRRGPGVGELFF
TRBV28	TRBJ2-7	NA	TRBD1	TGTGCCAGCAGTCGACAAACCGGGACAGCCTCCTACGAGAAGTACTTC	CASSRQTGTASYEKYF
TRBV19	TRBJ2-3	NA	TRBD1	TGTGCCAGTTCGAAAAAGGGGGCCCGCGTCGGCACAGATACGCAGTATTTT	CASSKKGARVGTDTQYF
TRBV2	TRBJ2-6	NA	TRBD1	TGTGCCAGCAGTGGACAGGGCGGTGGGGCCAACGTCCTGACTTTC	CASSGQGGGANVLTF
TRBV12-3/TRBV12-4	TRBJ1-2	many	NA	TGTGCCAGCAGCCGGCGACTCGGACAAATCTATGGCTACACCTTC	CASSRRLGQIYGYTF
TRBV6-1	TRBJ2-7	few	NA	TGTGCCAGCCGGATGGCAGTACTATACGAGCAGTACTTC	CASRMAVLYEQYF
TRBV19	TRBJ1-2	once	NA	TGTGCCAGTATGGTCGATAACTATGGCTACACCTTC	CASMVDNYGYTF
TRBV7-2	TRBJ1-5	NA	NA	TGTGCCAGCAGCTTCCTCGGAGGGGTCAATCAGCCCCAGCATTTT	CASSFLGGVNQPQHF
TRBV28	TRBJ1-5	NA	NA	TGTGCCAGCACCTACCGGGACCCCAGGCAGCCCCAGCATTTT	CASTYRDPRQPQHF
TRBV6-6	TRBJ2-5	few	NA	TGTGCCAGCAGACTCGGACCTTACCAAGAGACCCAGTACTTC	CASRLGPYQETQYF
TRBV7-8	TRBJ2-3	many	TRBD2	TGTGCCAGCAGCTTCCCCCCGGGAGGGAGAGGCACAGATACGCAGTATTTT	CASSFPPGGRGTDTQYF
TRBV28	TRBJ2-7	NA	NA	TGTGCCAGCAGATCCAACGGGGGCAACGAGCAGTACTTC	CASRSNGGNEQYF
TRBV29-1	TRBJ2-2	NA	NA	TGCATAGCCAGGAAGAACACCGGGGAGCTGTTTTTT	CIARKNTGELFF
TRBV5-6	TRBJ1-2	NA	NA	TGTGCCAGCAGCTTGTTTGGGGCCCTGGGTGGCTACACCTTC	CASSLFGALGGYTF
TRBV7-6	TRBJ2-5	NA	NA	TGTGCCAGCAGCCCACGGACAGCGACGTACCAAGAGACCCAGTACTTC	CASSPRTATYQETQYF
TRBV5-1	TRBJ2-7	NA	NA	TGCGCCAGCACCCCAGGCAGGGGCGACGAGCAGTACTTC	CASTPGRGDEQYF
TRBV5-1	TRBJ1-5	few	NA	TGCGCCAGCAGCTTTGGACCCCAGGAGGCGAGGCAGCCCCAGCATTTT	CASSFGPQEARQPQHF
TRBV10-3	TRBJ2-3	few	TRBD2	TGTGCCATCAGGGGAGGGGAAGGCTCAGATACGCAGTATTTT	CAIRGGEGSDTQYF
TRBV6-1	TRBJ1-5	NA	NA	TGTGCCAGCAGTAGACAGGCTCACGCCGCCCATCATTTT	CASSRQAHAAHHF
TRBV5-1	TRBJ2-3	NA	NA	TGCGCCAGCAGCTCGGACTACTACCGCACAGATACGCAGTATTTT	CASSSDYYRTDTQYF
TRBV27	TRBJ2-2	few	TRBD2	TGTGCCAGCAGTCTCTTAGGCGGGAGAAGCACCGGGGAGCTGTTTTTT	CASSLLGGRSTGELFF
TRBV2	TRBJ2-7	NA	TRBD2	TGTGCCAGCAGTGAAACCTGGCGCGGGGCTAGCGGGCCCTACGAGCAGTACTTC	CASSETWRGASGPYEQYF
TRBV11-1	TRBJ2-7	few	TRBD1	TGTGCCAGCAGATCGGACAGGCTGGCGTCGGGGGAGCAGTACTTC	CASRSDRLASGEQYF
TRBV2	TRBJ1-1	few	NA	TGTGCCAGCAGTGAATGGCGCCCTGAAGCTTTCTTT	CASSEWRPEAFF
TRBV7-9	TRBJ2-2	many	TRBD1	TGTGCCAGCACTGGGGACAGGGGGCGTTCGGACACCGGGGAGCTGTTTTTT	CASTGDRGRSDTGELFF